The clone carrying this TCR beta chain was counted at least ten times. The antigen is undetermined. The time point here: patch test 1, 2 weeks after DPC sensitization. Treatment here: therapeutic diphenylcyclopropenone sensitization with weekly scalp DPC. From whole blood left unfractionated, total RNA was extracted. This CDR3 has 13 amino acids. CDR1 and CDR2 (germline): LNHNV, YYDKDF (reference sequence). V lost 0 bases to trimming and J lost 6 bases, with 5 bases between them. This entry belongs to a study of human T cells and chemical hapten exposure. Overall study results and limits: There were significantly more large CDR3 similarity clusters among expanded TCRs than among controls. The donors suffered from alopecia, so their immune response may not match that of healthy people.

MiXCR was run by TCRdb on the RACE reads, yielding one entry per CDR3 protein. Among about 60,000 distinct CDR3 sequences, approximately 8.6% were seen once, and the ten largest hold less than 15%. This sequence was found in a woman between 40 and 50 years old with alopecia areata. Some clones in this sample may be carry-over from other donors' samples. Specimen: whole blood, collected in connection with sensitization to the hapten diphenylcyclopropenone (DPC). The chain has TRBV15 and TRBJ2-2; D gene ambiguous. CDR3 sequence reads: CATSRERAGELFF. Written as DNA, the CDR3 is TGTGCCACCAGCAGAGAAAGGGCCGGGGAGCTGTTTTTT. Filled out from reference TRBV15 and TRBJ2-2, the complete variable domain reads DAMVIQNPRYQVTQFGKPVTLSCSQTLNHNVMYWYQQKSSQAPKLLFHYYDKDFNNEADTPDNFQSRRPNTSFCFLDIRSPGLGDTAMYLCATSRERAGELFFGEGSRLTVL.